This note documents a single T cell receptor (beta chain) sequence. Its antigen is still unknown. This record comes from a study of T cells in tuberculosis. Study-level points and caveats: Shorter CDR3-alpha in active tuberculosis partly drove smaller distances.

Sequencing was performed with immunoSEQ multiplex PCR; in TCRdb, only in-frame clones are kept and a portion is missing. This table holds more than 30,000 clones, about 97% found once. The CDR3 spans 17 residues. J was trimmed by 6 bases and V by 0 bases; bases with no gene match: 12. CDR1 is SGHRS and CDR2 is YFSETQ in the germline V gene. The chain recombines TRBV5-1 with TRBJ1-3, with 7 positions matching TRBD1. This clonotype was obtained from a donor aged 10 to 29 with latent tuberculosis or without tuberculosis infection. The specimen was PBMCs. For the CDR3, the DNA is TGCGCCAGCAGCTTGGGGAAGGGGGCGAAAGGAGCAAACACCATATATTTT. Protein: CASSLGKGAKGANTIYF.